These T cell receptor beta chains were read from a single sample in a study of cytotoxic CD8 clonotypes in ibrutinib-treated CLL. Method: immunoSEQ multiplex PCR; TCRdb's copy keeps in-frame clones and lacks some. The sample lists around 70,000 clones, just over 90% occurring once. The material was PBMCs, obtained after 12 months of ibrutinib treatment. The receptors were sampled from a human donor with chronic lymphocytic leukemia. The CDR3 runs from the conserved cysteine through the conserved F or W. The order of the fields is V gene, clone size, D gene, J gene, CDR3 DNA, CDR3 protein. The D gene is left open where the match is weak. Some rows have no size entry. The others give once, few or many, or a class for an expanded clone.

TRBV19,NA,TRBD2,TRBJ2-7,TGTGCCAGTAGTATAGATGAAAGCGGGAGCTACGAGCAGTACTTC,CASSIDESGSYEQYF
TRBV30,few,TRBD1,TRBJ2-7,TGTGCCTGGAGTAGGGGACAGGGGTCCTCCCAGCAGTACTTC,CAWSRGQGSSQQYF
TRBV7-8,NA,NA,TRBJ1-4,TGTGCCAGCACCCCGGCCCAGGGGAGGAGTGCCGCTAATGAAAAACTGTTTTTT,CASTPAQGRSAANEKLFF
TRBV7-3,NA,NA,TRBJ2-2,TGTGCCAGCAGCTTAAACAGGGTCACTTCGAACACCGGGGAGCTGTTTTTT,CASSLNRVTSNTGELFF
TRBV11-1,NA,TRBD1,TRBJ1-2,TGTGCCAGCAGCTCCATCCTCGGGGACAGTATACAAGACTATGGCTACACCTTC,CASSSILGDSIQDYGYTF
TRBV4-1,few,NA,TRBJ2-7,TGCGCCAGCAGCCAGGGGATCGGGAGCTCCTACGAGCAGTACTTC,CASSQGIGSSYEQYF
TRBV5-1,once,NA,TRBJ2-3,TGCGCCAGCAGCTCCCTTGAGGGCCCAGATACGCAGTATTTT,CASSSLEGPDTQYF
TRBV28,NA,TRBD1,TRBJ2-7,TGTGCCAGCAGGGGGACAGGGGGCCACGAGCAGTACTTC,CASRGTGGHEQYF
TRBV6-1,NA,NA,TRBJ2-6,TGTGCCAGCCTTACAATCTCTGGGGCCAACGTCCTGACTTTC,CASLTISGANVLTF
TRBV7-9,NA,NA,TRBJ1-2,TGTGCCAGCAGCTTAGAGGTCAGCTATCCGCGTGCCACCTTC,CASSLEVSYPRATF
TRBV5-1,NA,TRBD1,TRBJ1-6,TGCGCCAGCAGCCGGGGGACAGGGGTTTCACCCCTCCACTTT,CASSRGTGVSPLHF
TRBV16,NA,TRBD2,TRBJ2-4,TGTGCCAGCAGCCTCAGCGGGAGGGCCGAAAACATTCAGTACTTC,CASSLSGRAENIQYF
TRBV19,NA,TRBD1,TRBJ2-1,TGTGCCAGTAACCGACAGGGTTACAATGAGCAGTTCTTC,CASNRQGYNEQFF
TRBV2,NA,TRBD1,TRBJ2-7,TGTGCCACTTTTTTCTCGGACAGGTCCTACGAGCAGTACTTC,CATFFSDRSYEQYF
TRBV7-3,NA,TRBD2,TRBJ2-1,TGTGCCAGCAGCTTAGGGGGGGAGAAGTACAATGAGCAGTTCTTC,CASSLGGEKYNEQFF
TRBV11-2,NA,NA,TRBJ1-1,TGTGCCAGCAGCTTAGTCGGGGGGCCCGCTGAAGCTTTCTTT,CASSLVGGPAEAFF
TRBV5-1,once,TRBD2,TRBJ2-3,TGCGCCAGCAGCTTGGACGGGAGGGCCACAGATACGCAGTATTTT,CASSLDGRATDTQYF
TRBV5-6,once,TRBD2,TRBJ2-7,TGTGCCAGCAGGAGGAGCGGGAGGAGTTACGAGCAGTACTTC,CASRRSGRSYEQYF
TRBV9,NA,NA,TRBJ1-1,TGTGCCAGCAGCGTAGATCCACAGAACACTGAAGCTTTCTTT,CASSVDPQNTEAFF
TRBV7-2,NA,NA,TRBJ2-1,TGTGCCAGCAGCTTAACAGGGCCCTCCTACAATGAGCAGTTCTTC,CASSLTGPSYNEQFF
TRBV6-6,NA,NA,TRBJ1-1,TGTGCCAGCAGAGAAAACACTGAAGCTTTCTTT,CASRENTEAFF
TRBV5-6,NA,NA,TRBJ1-2,TGTGCCAGCAGCCTCGACAGCTATGGCTACACCTTC,CASSLDSYGYTF
TRBV23-1,NA,TRBD1,TRBJ1-4,TGCGCCCGGGACAGGGCACGAAAACTGTTTTTT,CARDRARKLFF
TRBV11-3,NA,NA,TRBJ1-1,TGTGCCAGCAGCTTAGGGCCGAGGAACACTGAAGCTTTCTTT,CASSLGPRNTEAFF
TRBV4-1,NA,TRBD1,TRBJ2-6,TGCGCCAGCAGCCTAGGACAGGGGATTTTACCTGGGGCCAACGTCCTGACTTTC,CASSLGQGILPGANVLTF
TRBV2,NA,NA,TRBJ2-3,TGTGCCAGCGGGGAAGACCTGTTCTATACGCAGTATTTT,CASGEDLFYTQYF
TRBV9,NA,TRBD2,TRBJ2-7,TGTGCCAGCAGCCCTAGCGGGAGCACCTACGAGCAGTACTTC,CASSPSGSTYEQYF
TRBV19,NA,TRBD1,TRBJ1-1,TGTGCCAGTACCCTCAGGGGGACAGGGGGATCTTGGTCGGGAACTGAAGCTTTCTTT,CASTLRGTGGSWSGTEAFF
TRBV5-6,NA,TRBD1,TRBJ1-2,TGTGCCAGCAGCTCGGTGGACAGGGTGGATGGCTACACCTTC,CASSSVDRVDGYTF
TRBV9,NA,TRBD1,TRBJ2-7,TGTGCCAGCAGCGCGGGGACAGGGGGCCATGACACCTACGAGCAGTACTTC,CASSAGTGGHDTYEQYF
TRBV25-1,NA,NA,TRBJ1-5,TGTGCCAGCAGTGCAATTAATCAGCCCCAGCATTTT,CASSAINQPQHF
TRBV4-1,NA,TRBD2,TRBJ2-6,TGCGCCAGCAGCCAAAGGGAGACTAGCGGCTCTGGGGCCAACGTCCTGACTTTC,CASSQRETSGSGANVLTF
TRBV4-1,NA,NA,TRBJ2-6,TGCGCCAGCAGCCAGGGGAGCTCTGGGGCCAACGTCCTGACTTTC,CASSQGSSGANVLTF
TRBV5-1,NA,NA,TRBJ2-5,TGCGCCAGCAGCCAAGGACGGAATTCACTCGGCCGGGAAGAGACCCAGTACTTC,CASSQGRNSLGREETQYF
TRBV27,NA,NA,TRBJ1-2,TGTGCCAGCAGTGGAGGGGCAGGCTATGGCTACACCTTC,CASSGGAGYGYTF
TRBV10-3,once,NA,TRBJ2-7,TGTGCCATCAGTGACATCAAGTCAGGGGTGCTGGACGAGCAGTACTTC,CAISDIKSGVLDEQYF
TRBV11-2,NA,NA,TRBJ2-7,TGTGCCAGCAGACGCGAAAGCTACGAGCAGTACTTC,CASRRESYEQYF
TRBV5-1,NA,NA,TRBJ1-4,TGCGCCAGCAGCTTGGAGGGTAGGGGTGAAAAACTGTTTTTT,CASSLEGRGEKLFF
TRBV11-3,NA,NA,TRBJ2-1,TGTGCCAGCAGCTTACGGATTATAGCGGTCTCCTACAATGAGCAGTTCTTC,CASSLRIIAVSYNEQFF
TRBV28,NA,NA,TRBJ2-7,TGTGCCACCCGGGAGACTCTCAACCCCCGGCCCTCCTACGAGCAGTACTTC,CATRETLNPRPSYEQYF
TRBV9,once,TRBD2,TRBJ2-7,TGTGCCAGTTCCACCGGGACTAGCGGGAGAGCTGACTCCTACGAGCAGTACTTC,CASSTGTSGRADSYEQYF
TRBV27,NA,TRBD2,TRBJ2-7,TGTGCCAGCAGTTTACGGCGGGAGAGGGTCGGCGAGCAGTACTTC,CASSLRRERVGEQYF
TRBV5-6,NA,TRBD2,TRBJ2-3,TGTGCCAGCAGCTCGGGACTAGCGGGAGGGTACTCTGATACGCAGTATTTT,CASSSGLAGGYSDTQYF
TRBV5-6,NA,TRBD1,TRBJ1-1,TGTGCCAGCAGCGTGGGACAGATAAACACTGAAGCTTTCTTT,CASSVGQINTEAFF
TRBV10-3,NA,NA,TRBJ1-1,TGTGCCATCAGTGAGTTGCACAGCATGAACACTGAAGCTTTCTTT,CAISELHSMNTEAFF
TRBV27,few,NA,TRBJ2-7,TGTGCCAGCAGTCTGACCCCCGGGGGCTACGAGCAGTACTTC,CASSLTPGGYEQYF
TRBV7-2,NA,TRBD1,TRBJ2-1,TGTGCCAGCAGGCGAAGAGCAGGGGGTGAGCAGTTCTTC,CASRRRAGGEQFF
TRBV7-2,NA,NA,TRBJ2-7,TGTGCCAGCAGCTTAGCAGGGGTCTGGCAGTACTTC,CASSLAGVWQYF
TRBV7-9,NA,TRBD2,TRBJ2-3,TGTGCCAGCAGCTCCTTCCGACTAGCGAGACGCACAGATACGCAGTATTTT,CASSSFRLARRTDTQYF
TRBV4-1,NA,TRBD1,TRBJ2-2,TGCGCCAGCAGCCCCACAACGAGGCAGGGGGTAGGTGTCACCGGGGAGCTGTTTTTT,CASSPTTRQGVGVTGELFF
TRBV10-3,NA,NA,TRBJ2-3,TGTGCCATCAGTGACTCCACAGATACGCAGTATTTT,CAISDSTDTQYF
TRBV11-3,NA,TRBD2,TRBJ2-3,TGTGCCAGCAGCACAAACCCCGGGACTAGCGGGAGGGCGACAGATACGCAGTATTTT,CASSTNPGTSGRATDTQYF
TRBV7-9,once,NA,TRBJ2-7,TGTGCCAGCAGCCTGAGCTCCTACGAGCAGTACTTC,CASSLSSYEQYF
TRBV5-5,NA,TRBD1,TRBJ1-4,TGTGCCAGCAGGATGACAGGGGAGAATGAAAAACTGTTTTTT,CASRMTGENEKLFF
TRBV6-6,NA,NA,TRBJ2-2,TGTGCCAGCAGCCCCCGGGGACCGGCCAGGGAGCTGTTTTTT,CASSPRGPARELFF
TRBV2,NA,NA,TRBJ1-4,TGTGCCAGCAGTTTCCAGACAACTAATGAAAAACTGTTTTTT,CASSFQTTNEKLFF
TRBV5-6,NA,TRBD2,TRBJ2-7,TGTGCCAGCAGCTTGGGTGGGGTGCAGGGAGGGTCCTACGAGCAGTACTTC,CASSLGGVQGGSYEQYF
TRBV4-1,NA,TRBD2,TRBJ2-7,TGCGCCAGCAGCCAAGTCTCTAGCGGGACTTTCGAGCAGTACTTC,CASSQVSSGTFEQYF
TRBV4-2,NA,TRBD2,TRBJ2-3,TGTGCCAGCAGCCCCATCGGGAGGGCTAGCGGGATCCCCAAAGATACGCAGTATTTT,CASSPIGRASGIPKDTQYF